Listed below are T cell receptor beta chains from one sample, sequenced in a study of blood T cell repertoires in COVID-19. Generated by immunoSEQ multiplex PCR, the TCRdb table keeps only in-frame clones and is missing some. The repertoire includes 200,000 to 250,000 clones, approximately 80% of them detected once, and around 4.5% sits in the top ten. Sequenced material: PBMCs or T cells enriched from blood (not recorded which). The receptors originated from a man aged 25 to 40 with acute COVID-19. The CDR3 runs from the conserved cysteine through the conserved F or W. The order of the fields is J gene, D gene, clone size, V gene, CDR3 protein, CDR3 DNA. The D gene is left open where the match is weak. The size of a clone is reported for some rows only, either as once, few or many, or as a class for expanded clones.

j_gene: TRBJ1-2
d_gene: NA
abundance: NA
v_gene: TRBV5-6
CDR3aa: CASTLGTSYGYTF
CDR3nt: TGTGCCAGCACCCTCGGGACAAGCTATGGCTACACCTTC

j_gene: TRBJ1-2
d_gene: NA
abundance: NA
v_gene: TRBV6-6
CDR3aa: CASSYLGASYTF
CDR3nt: TGTGCCAGCAGTTACTTAGGGGCCAGCTACACCTTC

j_gene: TRBJ1-2
d_gene: NA
abundance: NA
v_gene: TRBV10-1
CDR3aa: CASSESAGGGYTF
CDR3nt: TGCGCCAGCAGTGAGTCCGCGGGGGGCGGCTACACCTTC

j_gene: TRBJ2-7
d_gene: TRBD2
abundance: few
v_gene: TRBV5-1
CDR3aa: CASSFGGISYEQYF
CDR3nt: TGCGCCAGCAGCTTCGGGGGGATCTCCTACGAGCAGTACTTC

j_gene: TRBJ1-1
d_gene: NA
abundance: NA
v_gene: TRBV5-4
CDR3aa: CASSLEAGWATEAFF
CDR3nt: TGTGCCAGCAGCTTGGAGGCAGGGTGGGCCACTGAAGCTTTCTTT

j_gene: TRBJ1-1
d_gene: NA
abundance: NA
v_gene: TRBV28
CDR3aa: CASSPQGGNTEAFF
CDR3nt: TGTGCCAGCAGTCCTCAAGGGGGTAACACTGAAGCTTTCTTT

j_gene: TRBJ1-1
d_gene: NA
abundance: NA
v_gene: TRBV5-1
CDR3aa: CASSLRGHTEAFF
CDR3nt: TGCGCCAGCAGCTTGAGGGGCCACACTGAAGCTTTCTTT

j_gene: TRBJ1-5
d_gene: TRBD1
abundance: NA
v_gene: TRBV2
CDR3aa: CASSTAGQGKPQHF
CDR3nt: TGTGCCAGCAGTACCGCGGGACAGGGGAAGCCCCAGCATTTT

j_gene: TRBJ1-5
d_gene: TRBD1
abundance: NA
v_gene: TRBV2
CDR3aa: CASSDPGTAIGNQPQHF
CDR3nt: TGTGCCAGCAGTGACCCCGGGACAGCGATCGGCAATCAGCCCCAGCATTTT

j_gene: TRBJ1-3
d_gene: TRBD1
abundance: NA
v_gene: TRBV19
CDR3aa: CASSRQQGSTLSGNTIYF
CDR3nt: TGTGCCAGTAGTAGGCAACAGGGGTCCACTCTCTCTGGAAACACCATATATTTT

j_gene: TRBJ1-2
d_gene: NA
abundance: NA
v_gene: TRBV10-3
CDR3aa: CATTQEPNYGYTF
CDR3nt: TGTGCCACCACACAGGAGCCTAACTATGGCTACACCTTC

j_gene: TRBJ2-5
d_gene: NA
abundance: few
v_gene: TRBV9
CDR3aa: CASSVAGSRGETQYF
CDR3nt: TGTGCCAGCAGCGTAGCTGGGAGTAGAGGAGAGACCCAGTACTTC

j_gene: TRBJ2-3
d_gene: TRBD2
abundance: many
v_gene: TRBV5-4
CDR3aa: CASSPGVGGADF
CDR3nt: TGTGCCAGCAGCCCGGGGGTCGGGGGGGCCGATTTT

j_gene: TRBJ1-2
d_gene: NA
abundance: NA
v_gene: TRBV27
CDR3aa: CASSSADSVRAYGYTF
CDR3nt: TGTGCCAGCAGTTCCGCGGACAGCGTGAGAGCTTATGGCTACACCTTC

j_gene: TRBJ2-7
d_gene: TRBD2
abundance: NA
v_gene: TRBV7-2
CDR3aa: CASSLRLAGFYEQYF
CDR3nt: TGTGCCAGCAGCTTAAGGCTAGCGGGGTTTTACGAGCAGTACTTC

j_gene: TRBJ1-6
d_gene: TRBD1
abundance: few
v_gene: TRBV7-2
CDR3aa: CASSLEWTGYSPLHF
CDR3nt: TGTGCCAGCAGCTTAGAGTGGACAGGGTATTCACCCCTCCACTTT

j_gene: TRBJ1-3
d_gene: NA
abundance: NA
v_gene: TRBV25-1
CDR3aa: CASSERQTGNTIYF
CDR3nt: TGTGCCAGCAGTGAGAGGCAGACTGGAAACACCATATATTTT

j_gene: TRBJ1-1
d_gene: NA
abundance: NA
v_gene: TRBV11-2
CDR3aa: CASSTGLPNTEAFF
CDR3nt: TGTGCCAGCAGCACAGGTCTCCCTAACACTGAAGCTTTCTTT

j_gene: TRBJ1-5
d_gene: NA
abundance: NA
v_gene: TRBV6-5
CDR3aa: CASRGEVGHQPQHF
CDR3nt: TGTGCCAGCAGAGGGGAAGTCGGACATCAGCCCCAGCATTTT

j_gene: TRBJ1-3
d_gene: TRBD1
abundance: NA
v_gene: TRBV28
CDR3aa: CASSFAGTGGNTIYF
CDR3nt: TGTGCCAGCAGTTTCGCCGGGACAGGGGGAAACACCATATATTTT

j_gene: TRBJ2-7
d_gene: TRBD2
abundance: NA
v_gene: TRBV6-5
CDR3aa: CASTIAGAYYEQYF
CDR3nt: TGTGCCAGCACTATAGCGGGGGCCTACTACGAGCAGTACTTC

j_gene: TRBJ2-6
d_gene: NA
abundance: NA
v_gene: TRBV24-1
CDR3aa: CATPRNRAGGANVLTF
CDR3nt: TGTGCCACCCCGCGCAACAGGGCCGGTGGGGCCAACGTCCTGACTTTC

j_gene: TRBJ2-1
d_gene: TRBD2
abundance: NA
v_gene: TRBV10-3
CDR3aa: CAIGPRQRGPSYNEQFF
CDR3nt: TGTGCCATCGGCCCTAGGCAGCGGGGGCCCTCCTACAATGAGCAGTTCTTC

j_gene: TRBJ2-2
d_gene: TRBD1
abundance: NA
v_gene: TRBV5-4
CDR3aa: CASSLEGASIGELFF
CDR3nt: TGTGCCAGCAGCTTGGAGGGGGCGTCTATCGGGGAGCTGTTTTTT

j_gene: TRBJ2-1
d_gene: NA
abundance: NA
v_gene: TRBV29-1
CDR3aa: CSVEGKQRNNEQFF
CDR3nt: TGCAGCGTTGAAGGCAAACAGAGAAACAATGAGCAGTTCTTC

j_gene: TRBJ2-5
d_gene: TRBD2
abundance: once
v_gene: TRBV7-3
CDR3aa: CASSLNGGVRETQYF
CDR3nt: TGTGCCAGCAGCTTAAACGGGGGGGTTAGAGAGACCCAGTACTTC

j_gene: TRBJ1-1
d_gene: NA
abundance: NA
v_gene: TRBV11-1
CDR3aa: CASSLEQNTEAFF
CDR3nt: TGTGCCAGCAGCCTTGAGCAGAACACTGAAGCTTTCTTT

j_gene: TRBJ1-4
d_gene: TRBD1
abundance: many
v_gene: TRBV5-1
CDR3aa: CASSSLPTGRDEKLFF
CDR3nt: TGCGCCAGCAGCTCGCTACCGACAGGGCGGGATGAAAAACTGTTTTTT

j_gene: TRBJ2-6
d_gene: TRBD1
abundance: NA
v_gene: TRBV27
CDR3aa: CASSAQGAWGANVLTF
CDR3nt: TGTGCCAGCAGTGCACAGGGGGCGTGGGGGGCCAACGTCCTGACTTTC

j_gene: TRBJ2-7
d_gene: NA
abundance: once
v_gene: TRBV4-1
CDR3aa: CASSQDAASTYEQYF
CDR3nt: TGCGCCAGCAGCCAAGACGCGGCCAGTACCTACGAGCAGTACTTC

j_gene: TRBJ2-2
d_gene: TRBD1
abundance: NA
v_gene: TRBV6-4
CDR3aa: CASSDTPIVQGANTGELFF
CDR3nt: TGTGCCAGCAGTGACACACCCATAGTACAGGGGGCAAACACCGGGGAGCTGTTTTTT

j_gene: TRBJ2-3
d_gene: NA
abundance: NA
v_gene: TRBV6-4
CDR3aa: CASSDAKGGTDTQYF
CDR3nt: TGTGCCAGCAGTGACGCGAAGGGAGGTACAGATACGCAGTATTTT

j_gene: TRBJ2-2
d_gene: NA
abundance: NA
v_gene: TRBV6-5
CDR3aa: CASRGGTPNTGELFF
CDR3nt: TGTGCCAGCAGGGGGGGGACACCGAACACCGGGGAGCTGTTTTTT

j_gene: TRBJ1-1
d_gene: TRBD1
abundance: few
v_gene: TRBV6-5
CDR3aa: CASSGQGASEAFF
CDR3nt: TGTGCCAGCAGCGGACAGGGGGCTTCTGAAGCTTTCTTT

j_gene: TRBJ1-5
d_gene: TRBD1
abundance: NA
v_gene: TRBV11-2
CDR3aa: CASSLPGGNQPQHF
CDR3nt: TGTGCCAGCAGCTTACCAGGGGGGAATCAGCCCCAGCATTTT

j_gene: TRBJ1-6
d_gene: TRBD1
abundance: NA
v_gene: TRBV5-1
CDR3aa: CASSWGDRGSPLHF
CDR3nt: TGCGCCAGCAGCTGGGGGGACAGGGGTTCACCCCTCCACTTT

j_gene: TRBJ2-3
d_gene: TRBD2
abundance: NA
v_gene: TRBV11-2
CDR3aa: CASSLLLAGSTDTQYF
CDR3nt: TGTGCCAGCAGTTTACTCCTAGCGGGAAGCACAGATACGCAGTATTTT

j_gene: TRBJ1-6
d_gene: TRBD1
abundance: few
v_gene: TRBV28
CDR3aa: CASSFGTGGFPSSYNSPLHF
CDR3nt: TGTGCCAGCAGTTTCGGTACAGGGGGCTTCCCGAGCTCCTATAATTCACCCCTCCACTTT

j_gene: TRBJ1-1
d_gene: NA
abundance: NA
v_gene: TRBV5-1
CDR3aa: CASSLGLISQPQGLAFF
CDR3nt: TGCGCCAGCAGCTTGGGCCTCATCTCTCAGCCCCAGGGATTAGCTTTCTTT

j_gene: TRBJ2-2
d_gene: NA
abundance: NA
v_gene: TRBV6-4
CDR3aa: CASSPGGGVNTGELFF
CDR3nt: TGTGCCAGCAGCCCCGGCGGGGGCGTAAACACCGGGGAGCTGTTTTTT